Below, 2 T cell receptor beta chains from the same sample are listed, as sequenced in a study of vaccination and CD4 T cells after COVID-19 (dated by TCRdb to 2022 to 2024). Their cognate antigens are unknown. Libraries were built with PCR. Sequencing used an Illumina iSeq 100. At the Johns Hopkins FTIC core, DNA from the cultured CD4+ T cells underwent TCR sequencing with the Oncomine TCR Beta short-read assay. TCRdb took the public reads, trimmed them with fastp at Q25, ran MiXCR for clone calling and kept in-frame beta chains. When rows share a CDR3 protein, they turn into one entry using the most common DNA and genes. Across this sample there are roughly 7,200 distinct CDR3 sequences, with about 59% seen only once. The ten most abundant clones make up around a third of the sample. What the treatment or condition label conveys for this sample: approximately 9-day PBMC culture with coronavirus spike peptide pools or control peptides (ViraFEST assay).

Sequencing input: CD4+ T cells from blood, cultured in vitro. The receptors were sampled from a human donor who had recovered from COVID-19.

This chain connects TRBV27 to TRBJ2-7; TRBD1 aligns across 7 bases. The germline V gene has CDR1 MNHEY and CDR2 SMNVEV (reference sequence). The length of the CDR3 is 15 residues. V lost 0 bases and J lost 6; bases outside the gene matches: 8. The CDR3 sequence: CASSLSWDSPREQYF. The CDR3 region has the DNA TGTGCCAGCAGTTTATCATGGGACAGCCCCCGCGAGCAGTACTTC.

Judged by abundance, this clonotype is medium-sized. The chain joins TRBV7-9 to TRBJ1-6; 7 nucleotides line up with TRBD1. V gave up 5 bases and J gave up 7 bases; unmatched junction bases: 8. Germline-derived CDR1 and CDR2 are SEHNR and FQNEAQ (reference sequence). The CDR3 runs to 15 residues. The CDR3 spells CASSHIDRDNSPLHF. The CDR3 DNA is TGTGCCAGCAGCCATATTGACAGGGACAATTCACCCCTCCACTTT.